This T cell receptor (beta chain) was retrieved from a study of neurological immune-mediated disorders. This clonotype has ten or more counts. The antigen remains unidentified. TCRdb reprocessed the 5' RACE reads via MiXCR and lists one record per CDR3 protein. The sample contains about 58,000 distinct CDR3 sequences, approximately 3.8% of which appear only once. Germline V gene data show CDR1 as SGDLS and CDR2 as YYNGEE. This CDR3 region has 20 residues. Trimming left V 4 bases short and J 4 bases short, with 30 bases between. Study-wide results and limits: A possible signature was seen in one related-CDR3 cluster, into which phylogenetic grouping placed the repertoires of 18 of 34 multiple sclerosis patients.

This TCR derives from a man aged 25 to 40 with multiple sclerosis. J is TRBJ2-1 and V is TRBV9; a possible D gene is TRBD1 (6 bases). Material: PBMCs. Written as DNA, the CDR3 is TGTGCCAGCAGCCCTTATCAAGGGGGACGGGAAAGTGACCTATACAATGAGCAGTTCTTC. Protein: CASSPYQGGRESDLYNEQFF.